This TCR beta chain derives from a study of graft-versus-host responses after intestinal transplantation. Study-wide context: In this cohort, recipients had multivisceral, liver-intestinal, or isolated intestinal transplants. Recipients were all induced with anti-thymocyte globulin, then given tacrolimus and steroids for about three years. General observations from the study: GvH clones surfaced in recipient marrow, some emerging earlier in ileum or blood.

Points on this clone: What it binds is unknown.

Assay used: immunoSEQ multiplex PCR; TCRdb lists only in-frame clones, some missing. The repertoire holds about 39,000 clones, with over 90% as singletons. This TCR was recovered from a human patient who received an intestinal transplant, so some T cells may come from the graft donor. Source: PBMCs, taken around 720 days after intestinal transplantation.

DNA for the CDR3: TGCGCCAGCAGCTTGGAGTCGGGGGATGGCTACACCTTC. It yields the protein CASSLESGDGYTF. The J gene is TRBJ1-2, the V gene TRBV5-1; D possibly corresponds to TRBD1 (5 bases). Germline values: CDR1 SGHRS, CDR2 YFSETQ. CDR3 size: 13 residues. V lost 0 bases, J lost 6 bases, and 9 bases lay in between.